These 31 T cell receptor beta chains were sequenced from one sample in a study of T-cell memory formation after mild COVID-19. TCRdb re-derived calls from the 5' RACE reads in MiXCR, one entry per CDR3 protein. Here the sample spans 350,000 to 450,000 distinct CDR3 sequences, 20% to 25% being singletons. The material sequenced was PBMCs or a T cell subset sorted from them (not recorded which). Receptors originate from an adult woman who had mild COVID-19 (a few samples of this study predate the infection). Cell type and time point are not known.

This clonotype has ten or more counts. The junction does not match germline at one end; this may be a read error. The chain uses TRBV12-3 or TRBV12-4 and TRBJ2-1; unclear D gene. This CDR3 has 11 amino acids. The CDR3 bases are TGTGCCAGCAGCTTAGGTTATGAGCAGTTCTTC. Translating gives CASSLGYEQFF.

This chain connects TRBV24-1 to TRBJ2-3, with D perhaps matching TRBD2 (5 bases). The CDR3 consists of 14 residues. Germline assignment: CDR1 KGHDR and CDR2 SFDVKD. V gave up 3 bases and J gave up 0 bases, with 6 bases separating them. CDR3 nucleotides: TGTGCCACCAGTGATCCGGGAAGCACAGATACGCAGTATTTT. It yields the protein CATSDPGSTDTQYF.

This clonotype appeared a few times. V gene TRBV30 combines with J gene TRBJ1-6; the match to TRBD1 covers 7 bases. The CDR3 length is 14 residues. Per germline, CDR1 GTSNPN and CDR2 SVGIG (reference sequence). Unmatched junction bases numbered 7, after V lost 2 bases and J lost 9 bases. The CDR3 protein is CAWSILGGSSPLHF. In nucleotides, the CDR3 is TGTGCCTGGAGTATCCTAGGGGGCAGTTCACCCCTCCACTTT.

This clonotype turned up a few times. The chain uses TRBV14 and TRBJ2-7; weak D call: TRBD1 (6 bases). The CDR3 consists of 13 residues. Per germline, CDR1 SGHDN and CDR2 FVKESK. V dropped 3 bases and J dropped 7 bases, with 13 bases sitting between them. The CDR3 DNA reads as TGTGCCAGCAGCCATCAGGGACATGAAGAGCAGTACTTC. Its translation is CASSHQGHEEQYF.

This sequence joins TRBV5-1 and TRBJ1-1, with TRBD1 matching over 8 bases. CDR3 size: 14 residues. CDR1 SGHRS and CDR2 YFSETQ come from the germline V gene. V dropped 9 bases and J dropped 1; count of bases not matched to a gene: 8. CDR3 nucleotides: TGCGCCATCAGTAGGGACAGGCAGAACACTGAAGCTTTCTTT. It specifies CAISRDRQNTEAFF.

The chain combines TRBV29-1 with TRBJ1-3; no firm D call. This CDR3 spans 15 amino acids. Germline CDR1 is SQVTM and CDR2 is ANQGSEA. The V end lost 6 bases, the J end lost 0 bases, and 15 bases lay between the germline ends. CDR3 region: CSVGVGASSGNTIYF. CDR3 nucleotides: TGCAGCGTCGGGGTCGGAGCGAGCTCTGGAAACACCATATATTTT.

This rearrangement joins TRBV20-1 to TRBJ2-7; 8 bases fit TRBD1. This CDR3 is 12 amino acids long. Trimming cost V 6 bases and J 6 bases; bases outside gene matches: 7. Germline V gene sequence: CDR1 DFQATT, CDR2 SNEGSKA (reference sequence). The CDR3 reads CSASQGATEQYF. CDR3 DNA sequence: TGCAGTGCCTCTCAGGGGGCGACCGAGCAGTACTTC.

The chain couples TRBV28 to TRBJ2-1; the D call may be TRBD1 or TRBD2 (7 bases each). This CDR3 comprises 11 residues. Looked up from germline, CDR1 is MDHEN and CDR2 is SYDVKM. This chain's CDR3 is CAAGGVNEQFF. The CDR3 bases are TGTGCAGCAGGGGGGGTCAATGAGCAGTTCTTC. Drawing the rest from reference TRBV28 and TRBJ2-1, the complete variable domain is DVKVTQSSRYLVKRTGEKVFLECVQDMDHENMFWYRQDPGLGLRLIYFSYDVKMKEKGDIPEGYSVSREKKERFSLILESASTNQTSMYLCAAGGVNEQFFGPGTRLTVL.

This clonotype was found a few times. The V and J genes are TRBV20-1 and TRBJ2-3, with TRBD2 identical over 9 bases. Germline assignment: CDR1 DFQATT and CDR2 SNEGSKA (reference sequence). V was clipped by 6 bases and J by 5 bases; unmatched bases: 21. This CDR3 region has 18 residues. CDR3 nucleotides: TGCAGTGCCCCCGGTCGAATGGGTAGCGGGGGTTTTATAGATACGCAGTATTTT. Encoded protein: CSAPGRMGSGGFIDTQYF.

The chain has TRBV5-6 and TRBJ1-5; D not certain. From germline, CDR1 is SGHDT and CDR2 YYEEEE. V gave up 5 bases and J gave up 7 bases, with 10 bases separating them. The CDR3 has 12 amino acids. CDR3 bases: TGTGCCAGCAGTCAGAGTGGACAGCCCCAGCATTTT. As protein: CASSQSGQPQHF. The variable domain in full, with the rest retrieved from reference TRBV5-6 and TRBJ1-5, is DAGVTQSPTHLIKTRGQQVTLRCSPKSGHDTVSWYQQALGQGPQFIFQYYEEEERQRGNFPDRFSGHQFPNYSSELNVNALLLGDSALYLCASSQSGQPQHFGDGTRLSIL.

V is TRBV12-3 or TRBV12-4 and J is TRBJ2-1, with 11 bases that match TRBD1. The CDR3 is 15 amino acids. V dropped 6 bases and J dropped 10; count of bases not matched to a gene: 11. The CDR3 bases are TGTGCCAGCAGCCGAGGACAGGGGGCTTCTGTGGAGCAGTTCTTC. Encoded protein: CASSRGQGASVEQFF.

This chain joins TRBV6-2 or TRBV6-3 and TRBJ2-6; a weak D match, TRBD2 (7 bases). Trimming stripped 7 bases from V and 0 bases from J, with 22 bases between. Germline V lookup: CDR1 MNHEY, CDR2 SVGEGT. The CDR3 runs 19 residues. CDR3 amino acids: CASTTGRGTGTSGANVLTF. The CDR3 DNA reads TGTGCCAGCACCACAGGGAGGGGTACAGGAACCTCTGGGGCCAACGTCCTGACTTTC.

The V and J genes are TRBV6-5 and TRBJ2-7, with a weak D call TRBD2 (6 bases). The CDR3 runs 15 residues. Trimming cost V 2 bases and J 3 bases, with 14 bases left between them. Germline CDR1 is MNHEY and CDR2 is SVGAGI. CDR3 sequence: CASSYHSWGDYEQYF. The CDR3 DNA is TGTGCCAGCAGTTACCACTCTTGGGGGGACTACGAGCAGTACTTC.

The rearrangement links TRBV18 to TRBJ1-2, with 8 nucleotides matching TRBD1. The length of the CDR3 is 14 residues. Germline assignment: CDR1 KGHSH and CDR2 LQKENI. V lost 6 bases and J lost 8; bases outside the gene matches: 11. CDR3 region: CASSFGQGAGGYTF. Here the CDR3 DNA reads TGTGCCAGCTCCTTTGGTCAGGGGGCTGGCGGCTACACCTTC.

V is TRBV29-1 and J is TRBJ2-5; 10 bases map to TRBD2. The CDR3 length is 15 residues. J was trimmed by 3 bases and V by 0 bases; bases with no gene match: 4. CDR1 is SQVTM, CDR2 ANQGSEA, per germline. The DNA for the CDR3 is TGCAGCGTTGAAGATCGCCTAGCGGGAGAAGAGACCCAGTACTTC. Amino acid sequence: CSVEDRLAGEETQYF.

The chain recombines TRBV7-9 with TRBJ2-6; D not certain. Germline V gene sequence: CDR1 SEHNR, CDR2 FQNEAQ (reference sequence). This CDR3 region has 14 residues. The germline V and J ends were trimmed by 11 bases and 4 bases, with 15 bases remaining between them. CDR3 nucleotides: TGTGCCTCGAGCGCGGTGACCGGGGCCAACGTCCTGACTTTC. This gives the protein CASSAVTGANVLTF.

This sequence joins TRBV20-1 and TRBJ2-1; 10 bases map to TRBD2. With V trimmed by 5 bases and J by 8 bases, 9 bases remained unmatched. Germline V gene lookup returns CDR1 DFQATT and CDR2 SNEGSKA (reference sequence). This CDR3 has 14 amino acids. The CDR3 here is CSAFLAGAIYEQFF. CDR3 nucleotides: TGCAGTGCTTTCCTAGCGGGGGCCATATATGAGCAGTTCTTC.

V and J are TRBV9 and TRBJ1-2, with 10 bases that match TRBD1. The CDR3 length is 17 residues. The junction had 7 bases not matched to a gene; V was cut back by 0 bases and J by 2 bases. From germline, CDR1 is SGDLS and CDR2 YYNGEE. Here the CDR3 reads CASSVEPDRGQNYGYTF. CDR3 nucleotide sequence: TGTGCCAGCAGCGTAGAACCCGACAGGGGGCAGAACTATGGCTACACCTTC. The full variable domain, with the rest looked up from reference TRBV9 and TRBJ1-2, is DSGVTQTPKHLITATGQRVTLRCSPRSGDLSVYWYQQSLDQGLQFLIQYYNGEERAKGNILERFSAQQFPDLHSELNLSSLELGDSALYFCASSVEPDRGQNYGYTFGSGTRLTVV.

The chain is built from TRBV4-1 and TRBJ2-1; 10 nucleotides agree with TRBD1. CDR3 length equals 15 residues. V lost 3 bases to trimming and J lost 3 bases; unmatched junction nucleotides: 2. Germline-derived CDR1 and CDR2 are MGHRA and YSYEKL. CDR3 sequence (DNA): TGCGCCAGCAGCCACGGGACAGGGGACTACAATGAGCAGTTCTTC. This codes for CASSHGTGDYNEQFF.

This clonotype was counted a few times. V gene TRBV6-6 combines with J gene TRBJ1-4; D gene unclear. V lost 0 bases and J lost 4, with 12 bases in between. The germline gives CDR1 MNHNY, CDR2 SVGAGI (reference sequence). CDR3 length: 16 amino acids. The CDR3, as DNA: TGTGCCAGCAGTTACTCGACGGGGTGGGGTAATGAAAAACTGTTTTTT. The encoded protein is CASSYSTGWGNEKLFF.

The V gene is TRBV3-1, the J gene TRBJ2-2, with 7 bases lining up with TRBD2. The CDR3 covers 14 residues. Per germline, CDR1 LGHDT and CDR2 YNNKEL (reference sequence). The junction had 7 bases not matched to a gene; V was cut back by 8 bases and J by 4 bases. CDR3 region: CASGLLATTGELFF. As DNA, the CDR3 is TGTGCCAGCGGCTTACTAGCGACCACCGGGGAGCTGTTTTTT.

In its sample, this clonotype was seen a few times. This chain links TRBV4-1 with TRBJ2-3; 8 positions agree with TRBD2. The CDR3 loop spans 16 amino acids. Germline CDR1 MGHRA, CDR2 YSYEKL. V lost 0 bases, J lost 0 bases, and 2 bases stayed unmatched. For the CDR3, the DNA is TGCGCCAGCAGCCAAGATAGCGGGGTTAGCACAGATACGCAGTATTTT. Its protein product is CASSQDSGVSTDTQYF.

This clonotype came up many times. The rearrangement uses TRBV15 and TRBJ2-7; D not resolved. V was shortened by 0 bases and J by 6 bases, with 6 bases between the two germline ends. Germline values: CDR1 LNHNV, CDR2 YYDKDF (reference sequence). The CDR3 spans 12 residues. The CDR3 sequence is CATSRDRTEQYF. Here the CDR3 DNA reads TGTGCCACCAGCAGAGATAGAACCGAGCAGTACTTC.

This clonotype occurred many times. The chain recombines TRBV5-1 with TRBJ2-7; maybe TRBD1 (5 bases). The germline V and J ends were trimmed by 4 bases and 0 bases, with 14 bases remaining between them. The CDR3 contains 15 residues. CDR1 SGHRS and CDR2 YFSETQ come from the germline V gene. CDR3 coding DNA: TGCGCCAGCAGCCCTACGGCAGGGAACTCCTACGAGCAGTACTTC. Its translation is CASSPTAGNSYEQYF.

The chain joins TRBV7-8 to TRBJ2-3, with TRBD2 identical over 9 bases. V was pared by 3 bases and J by 3 bases, with 7 bases of the junction left unmatched. Looked up from germline, CDR1 is SGHVS and CDR2 is FQNEAQ. The CDR3 spans 16 residues. Here the CDR3 DNA reads TGTGCCAGCAGCTTGGGAAGACTAGCGGATACAGATACGCAGTATTTT. It encodes CASSLGRLADTDTQYF.

In its sample, this clonotype was seen a few times. V is TRBV5-1 and J is TRBJ2-1; 10 bases map to TRBD2. The CDR3 is 16 residues long. Per the germline V gene, CDR1 is SGHRS and CDR2 is YFSETQ. Trimming cost V 6 bases and J 9 bases; bases outside gene matches: 15. The CDR3 DNA sequence: TGCGCCAGCACGCTGGGGGTAGCGGGAGGTATTCGTGAGCAGTTCTTC. The encoded protein is CASTLGVAGGIREQFF.

This clonotype was found a few times. The chain carries TRBV4-1 and TRBJ2-5, with TRBD2 matching over 9 bases. The germline gives CDR1 MGHRA, CDR2 YSYEKL. The V segment lost 0 bases and the J segment 5 bases; nucleotides outside the gene matches: 13. This CDR3 is 18 amino acids long. The CDR3 sequence is CASSQEIPLAGSGETQYF. The CDR3, as DNA: TGCGCCAGCAGCCAAGAAATTCCCCTAGCGGGAAGCGGTGAGACCCAGTACTTC.

The chain has TRBV2 and TRBJ2-7; no firm D call. This CDR3 has 10 amino acids. Deletions cut 7 bases from V and 2 bases from J, with 3 bases between. Germline V gene data show CDR1 as SNHLY and CDR2 as FYNNEI. The CDR3 DNA is TGTGCCAGCACCGCCTACGAGCAGTACTTC. Translated: CASTAYEQYF.

The genes are TRBV2 and TRBJ2-7, with 8 bases aligning to TRBD2. The germline V gene has CDR1 SNHLY and CDR2 FYNNEI. The CDR3 is 16 amino acids. Trimming removed 3 bases from V and 5 bases from J; junction bases left unmatched: 12. The CDR3 nucleotides read TGTGCCAGCAGTGACGTGGGAGTAGCGGGAATCAACGAGCAGTACTTC. Its protein is CASSDVGVAGINEQYF.

This clonotype has just a few counts. The chain joins TRBV5-1 to TRBJ2-7; D is tentatively TRBD1 or TRBD2 (5 bases each). Germline-derived CDR1 and CDR2 are SGHRS and YFSETQ. V was pared by 7 bases and J by 2 bases, with 13 bases between. CDR3 length equals 13 residues. The CDR3 loop reads CASRGQGAYEQYF. The CDR3 region has the DNA TGCGCCAGCCGAGGGCAGGGCGCCTACGAGCAGTACTTC.

The sample holds a few counts of this clonotype. The chain recombines TRBV4-3 with TRBJ2-7; maybe TRBD1 (6 bases). In germline, CDR1 is LGHNA, CDR2 YSLEER. Trimming cost V 1 base and J 4 bases, with 14 bases left between them. The CDR3 has 15 residues. CDR3 DNA sequence: TGCGCCAGCAGCCAAGCCTGGACAGAGGAGTACGAGCAGTACTTC. This gives the protein CASSQAWTEEYEQYF.